The clone carrying this T cell receptor beta chain was seen a few times. The CDR3 has 12 residues. V dropped 7 bases and J dropped 3 bases, with 12 bases sitting between them. Germline values: CDR1 SQVTM, CDR2 ANQGSEA. The data originate from a study of blood T cells in healthy people across ages. Primed by a sample-barcoded 5' primer and a J-beta primer mix, a second PCR proceeded for roughly 6 to 12 cycles. MiXCR, applied by TCRdb to the 5' RACE reads, yields one record per CDR3 protein. The sample has some 1 million distinct CDR3 sequences; roughly 45% are singletons. This chain links TRBV29-1 with TRBJ1-2; D call uncertain. The sequencing input was blood. The sequence was collected from a woman aged 55-69 years in good health. The CDR3 DNA is TGCAGCGATATTAAGGGTGACTATGGCTACACCTTC. It encodes CSDIKGDYGYTF.